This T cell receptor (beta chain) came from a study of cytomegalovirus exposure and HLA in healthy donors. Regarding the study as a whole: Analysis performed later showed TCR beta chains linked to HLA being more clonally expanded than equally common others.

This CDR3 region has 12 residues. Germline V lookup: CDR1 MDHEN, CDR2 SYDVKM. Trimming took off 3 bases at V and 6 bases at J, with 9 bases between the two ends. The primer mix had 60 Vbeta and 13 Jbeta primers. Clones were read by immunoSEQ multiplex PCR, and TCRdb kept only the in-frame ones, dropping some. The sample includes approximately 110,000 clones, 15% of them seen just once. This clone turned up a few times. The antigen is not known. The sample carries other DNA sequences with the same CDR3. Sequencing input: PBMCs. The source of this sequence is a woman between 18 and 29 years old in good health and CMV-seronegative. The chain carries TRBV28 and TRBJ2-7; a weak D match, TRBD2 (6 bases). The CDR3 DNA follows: TGTGCCAGCAGTTTTCGGGGGAGCGAGCAGTACTTC. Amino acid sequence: CASSFRGSEQYF.